Listed below are T cell receptor beta chains from one sample, sequenced in a study of spatial heterogeneity in lung cancer. TCRdb called the 5' RACE reads again in MiXCR, with one record for every CDR3 protein. The sample consists of under 40,000 distinct CDR3 sequences, roughly 5.5% of them appearing once. The input for sequencing was PBMCs, taken at surgery. Every receptor here comes from a female donor with early-stage non-small cell lung cancer. The conserved cysteine and the conserved F or W are not part of the CDR3 here. Size is stated for part of the rows, as once, few or many counts, or as a class when the clone is expanded.

TRBV20-1	TRBJ1-2	many	SARPGQAYYGYT
TRBV10-1	TRBJ2-3	many	ASSESTAGAGDTQY
TRBV27	TRBJ2-5	few	ASSFGGLAGGETQY
TRBV15	TRBJ2-7	many	ATSREDSLPGRREQY
TRBV12-3/TRBV12-4	TRBJ1-2	-	ASSLIRTGDGYGYT
TRBV30	TRBJ1-5	many	AWSFGGNQPQH
TRBV30	TRBJ1-1	many	AWSVRRTQIEAF
TRBV20-1	TRBJ2-1	few	SASRGKEQF
TRBV9	TRBJ1-2	many	ASSPGTENYGYT
TRBV20-1	TRBJ2-3	many	SARGGGPITDTQY
TRBV5-1	TRBJ2-3	-	ASSLEARGTDTQY
TRBV19	TRBJ1-4	few	ASSTGTGGNEKLF
TRBV7-9	TRBJ1-6	many	ASSLDSSPLH
TRBV10-3	TRBJ2-5	many	AISESMGETQY
TRBV5-1	TRBJ2-7	-	ASSLAGAGHLYEQY
TRBV4-2	TRBJ1-2	many	ASSQEHRGGFGYT
TRBV29-1	TRBJ2-7	many	SVSRGAEEQY
TRBV7-2	TRBJ2-5	many	ASSLVDRSQETQY
TRBV12-3/TRBV12-4	TRBJ2-5	many	ASSRGTGGETQY
TRBV6-5	TRBJ1-5	-	ASRDDRTSNQPQH